This is a list of T cell receptor beta chains from one sample in a study of blood T cell repertoires in COVID-19. Profiling relied on immunoSEQ multiplex PCR, and the TCRdb table lists in-frame clones only, not all of them. The table lists fewer than 350,000 clones, around nine tenths of them singletons. The sequencing sample was made of PBMCs or T cells enriched from blood (not recorded which). Receptor source: a woman aged 40-49 years who had recovered from COVID-19. Each CDR3 is given without its conserved first and last residue.

v_gene | CDR3aa
TRBV4-2 | ASSQGGAGDYGYT
TRBV4-2 | ASSQDAAASYNEQF
TRBV7-2 | ASSLDTQAGRETQY
TRBV19 | ASSIGLPGNNEQF
TRBV30 | AWSASRGTGRTYEQY
TRBV19 | ASKKTGGAGYGYT
TRBV7-9 | ASASWRTGSSEAF
TRBV5-1 | ASSFDRGADTQY
TRBV11-2 | ASSLGAGGPREQY
TRBV7-9 | ALSDSNTGELF
TRBV7-9 | ASSFPGGPRMNTEAF
TRBV6-5 | ASSFDRGPGNTIY
TRBV4-1 | ASSQRGDTQY
TRBV30 | AWRRNRAEKLF
TRBV20-1 | SASDSGDSYGYT
TRBV25-1 | ASSERQRSSYEQY
TRBV5-8 | ASSLGGATNEKLF
TRBV5-1 | ASRSLQGTVGGYT
TRBV6-5 | ASVGRGATDTQY
TRBV5-1 | ASSLRDSTYEQY
TRBV6-1 | ASREQGVFAGNTIY
TRBV11-2 | ASSLPRGRGSGYT
TRBV11-2 | ASSRRDRGQLNTEAF
TRBV18 | ASSPGTSLMNTEAF
TRBV19 | ASSIDGTAKNIQY
TRBV7-9 | ASSLDRADNSPLH
TRBV19 | ASNRQANYGYT